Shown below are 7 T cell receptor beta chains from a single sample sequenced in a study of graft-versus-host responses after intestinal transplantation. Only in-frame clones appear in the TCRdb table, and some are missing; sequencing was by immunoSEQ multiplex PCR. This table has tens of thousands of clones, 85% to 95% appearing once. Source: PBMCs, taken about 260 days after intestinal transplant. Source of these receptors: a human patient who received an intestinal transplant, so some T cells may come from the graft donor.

CDR3 sequence reads: CAWNGQGGYNSPLHF. CDR3 DNA: TGTGCCTGGAACGGACAGGGAGGCTATAATTCACCCCTCCACTTT. The chain uses TRBV30 and TRBJ1-6; TRBD1 agrees at 8 bases. The CDR3 consists of 15 residues. V lost 4 bases, J lost 3 bases, and 5 bases stayed unmatched. Looked up from germline, CDR1 is GTSNPN and CDR2 is SVGIG (reference sequence).

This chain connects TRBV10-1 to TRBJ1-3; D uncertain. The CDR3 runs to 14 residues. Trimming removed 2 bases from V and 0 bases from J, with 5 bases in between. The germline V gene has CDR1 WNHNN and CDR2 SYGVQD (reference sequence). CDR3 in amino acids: CASSEGLSGNTIYF. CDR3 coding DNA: TGCGCCAGCAGTGAGGGGCTCTCTGGAAACACCATATATTTT.

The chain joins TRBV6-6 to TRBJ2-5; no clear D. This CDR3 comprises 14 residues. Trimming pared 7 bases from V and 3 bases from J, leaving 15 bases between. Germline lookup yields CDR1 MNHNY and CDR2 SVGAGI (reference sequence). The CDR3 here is CASTSTSREETQYF. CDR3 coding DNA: TGTGCCAGCACCTCGACAAGTAGGGAAGAGACCCAGTACTTC.

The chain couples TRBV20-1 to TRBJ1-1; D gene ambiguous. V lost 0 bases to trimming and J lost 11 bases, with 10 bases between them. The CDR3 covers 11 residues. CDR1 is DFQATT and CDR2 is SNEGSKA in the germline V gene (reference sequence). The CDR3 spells CSARDSVLAFF. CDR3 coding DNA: TGCAGTGCTAGAGATAGCGTCTTGGCTTTCTTT.

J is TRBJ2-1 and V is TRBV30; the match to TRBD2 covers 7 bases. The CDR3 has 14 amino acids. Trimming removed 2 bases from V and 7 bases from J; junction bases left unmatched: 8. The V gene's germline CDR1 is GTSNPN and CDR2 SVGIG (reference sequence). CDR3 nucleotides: TGTGCCTGGAGTAGCGGGACCTGGCGGAATGAGCAGTTCTTC. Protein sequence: CAWSSGTWRNEQFF.

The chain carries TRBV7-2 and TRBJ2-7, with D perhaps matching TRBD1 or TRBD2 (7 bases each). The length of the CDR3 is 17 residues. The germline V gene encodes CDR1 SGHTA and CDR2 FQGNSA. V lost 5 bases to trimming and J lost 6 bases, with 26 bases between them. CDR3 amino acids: CASSGRGGRAPTGEQYF. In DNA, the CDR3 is TGTGCCAGCAGCGGCAGGGGGGGGAGGGCCCCAACTGGCGAGCAGTACTTC.

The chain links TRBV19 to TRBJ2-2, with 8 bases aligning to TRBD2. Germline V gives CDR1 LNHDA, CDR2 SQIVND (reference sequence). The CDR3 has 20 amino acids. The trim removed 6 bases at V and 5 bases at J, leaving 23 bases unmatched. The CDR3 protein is CASSTTGTSAGLVYTGELFF. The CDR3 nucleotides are TGTGCCAGTAGCACTACCGGGACTAGTGCGGGCTTAGTATATACCGGGGAGCTGTTTTTT.